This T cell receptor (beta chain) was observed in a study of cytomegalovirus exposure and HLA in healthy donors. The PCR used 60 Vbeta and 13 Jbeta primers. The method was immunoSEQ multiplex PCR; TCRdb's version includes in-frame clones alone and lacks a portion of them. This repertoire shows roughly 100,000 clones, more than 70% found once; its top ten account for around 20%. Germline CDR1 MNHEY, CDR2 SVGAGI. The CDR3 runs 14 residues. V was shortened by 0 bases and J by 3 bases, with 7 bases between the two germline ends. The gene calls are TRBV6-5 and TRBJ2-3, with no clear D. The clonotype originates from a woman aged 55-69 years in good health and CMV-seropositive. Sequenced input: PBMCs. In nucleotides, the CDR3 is TGTGCCAGCAGTTACTCAGCTTATACAGATACGCAGTATTTT. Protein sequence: CASSYSAYTDTQYF.